Sequencing of this T cell receptor beta chain was carried out in a study of response to subunit inactivated influenza vaccine. Study observations and caveats: Authors suggested few new T cells are recruited by each seasonal influenza vaccination.

MiXCR, run by TCRdb on the RT-PCR reads, gives a single entry per CDR3 protein. Among hundreds of thousands of distinct CDR3 sequences listed, 9.5% to 13% were seen once. This clonotype has only a few counts. The antigen remains unidentified. J gave up 6 bases and V 1 base, and 9 bases lay outside the gene matches. The CDR3 loop spans 16 amino acids. Germline V gene lookup returns CDR1 SGHVS and CDR2 FNYEAQ. The chain uses TRBV7-6 and TRBJ2-7; 10 nucleotides match TRBD2. This clonotype originated in a man aged 45-60 years who received an inactivated influenza vaccine. The sample was PBMCs from blood, taken roughly 46 days after vaccination. CDR3 amino acids: CASSLGPASGRGEQYF. The CDR3 region has the DNA TGTGCCAGCAGCTTAGGTCCGGCTAGCGGGAGAGGCGAGCAGTACTTC. Looking up the rest from reference TRBV7-6 and TRBJ2-7 gives the full variable domain: GAGVSQSPRYKVTKRGQDVALRCDPISGHVSLYWYRQALGQGPEFLTYFNYEAQQDKSGLPNDRFSAERPEGSISTLTIQRTEQRDSAMYRCASSLGPASGRGEQYFGPGTRLTVT.